Shown below are 29 T cell receptor beta chains from a single sample sequenced in a study of technical replicates of blood from several donors. Profiling relied on immunoSEQ multiplex PCR, and the TCRdb table lists in-frame clones only, not all of them. The sample shows 70,000 to 85,000 clones, roughly 96% of them seen only once. The sequencing sample was made of T cells isolated from PBMCs. The receptors derive from a human donor in good health.

V usage is TRBV6-5 and J usage is TRBJ2-3; D unresolved. This CDR3 spans 13 amino acids. The V end was cut by 7 bases, the J end by 3 bases, with 11 bases between. Germline CDR1 is MNHEY and CDR2 is SVGAGI. In DNA form, the CDR3 reads TGTGCCAGCACCCAGAGGTTGACAGATACGCAGTATTTT. Translated: CASTQRLTDTQYF.

The rearrangement links TRBV10-1 to TRBJ2-1; D perhaps matches TRBD2 (5 bases). Per the germline V gene, CDR1 is WNHNN and CDR2 is SYGVQD (reference sequence). Deletions cut 1 base from V and 0 bases from J, with 16 bases between. The CDR3 runs 18 residues. The CDR3 DNA is TGCGCCAGCAGTGAGTGTATTGGGAAGCGGACCTCCTACAATGAGCAGTTCTTC. Protein: CASSECIGKRTSYNEQFF.

The chain links TRBV18 to TRBJ1-1; D gene unclear. Germline V lookup: CDR1 KGHSH, CDR2 LQKENI. V was clipped by 4 bases and J by 6 bases, with 12 bases between them. This CDR3 contains 13 residues. The DNA of the CDR3 is TGTGCCAGCTCACGGGAGAGTAGGTCTGAAGCTTTCTTT. Translated, it gives CASSRESRSEAFF.

This clone was found once. This chain joins TRBV27 and TRBJ2-7; possible D gene TRBD1, 6 bases. Germline lookup yields CDR1 MNHEY and CDR2 SMNVEV (reference sequence). V was shortened by 5 bases and J by 6 bases, with 14 bases between the two germline ends. CDR3 length equals 13 residues. The CDR3 coding sequence is TGTGCCAGCAGTGAACCCGAAGGGGGCGAGCAGTACTTC. Residues: CASSEPEGGEQYF.

This rearrangement joins TRBV10-3 to TRBJ2-7; 9 bases are a match to TRBD1. Germline-derived CDR1 and CDR2 are ENHRY and SYGVKD. CDR3 size: 14 residues. V lost 8 bases to trimming and J lost 3 bases; unmatched junction nucleotides: 8. The CDR3 sequence is CAIGGQGLGYEQYF. CDR3 nucleotides: TGTGCCATCGGGGGACAGGGTCTAGGCTACGAGCAGTACTTC.

The chain couples TRBV7-2 to TRBJ2-1; D not resolved. V lost 4 bases to trimming and J lost 4 bases, with 14 bases between them. CDR1 SGHTA and CDR2 FQGNSA come from the germline V gene. The length of the CDR3 is 15 residues. The CDR3 region is CASSSSKSPYNEQFF. In DNA, the CDR3 is TGTGCCAGCAGCTCATCTAAGTCCCCTTACAATGAGCAGTTCTTC.

The V call is TRBV7-2, the J call TRBJ2-7, with a tentative D call TRBD1 (5 bases). CDR1 and CDR2 (germline): SGHTA, FQGNSA. Trimming took off 5 bases at V and 6 bases at J, with 8 bases between the two ends. The CDR3 has 11 amino acids. The CDR3 is CASSVTGEQYF. Written as DNA, the CDR3 is TGTGCCAGCAGCGTAACAGGCGAGCAGTACTTC.

This chain joins TRBV10-3 and TRBJ2-1, with 11 bases matching TRBD2. V was clipped by 6 bases and J by 6 bases; unmatched bases: 13. Germline loops: CDR1 ENHRY, CDR2 SYGVKD. CDR3 size: 17 residues. The CDR3 region is CAISRGSSGGTRNEQFF. CDR3 DNA sequence: TGTGCCATCAGCCGCGGGTCTAGCGGGGGGACCCGCAATGAGCAGTTCTTC.

The V call is TRBV10-1, the J call TRBJ1-1; 8 nucleotides agree with TRBD1. Germline loops: CDR1 WNHNN, CDR2 SYGVQD (reference sequence). The V and J ends lost 5 bases and 6 bases, in that order; junction bases with no gene match: 5. The CDR3 has 13 residues. The CDR3 spells CASSPQGAPEAFF. As DNA, the CDR3 is TGCGCCAGCAGTCCCCAGGGGGCTCCTGAAGCTTTCTTT.

The chain couples TRBV19 to TRBJ1-3; D is unclear. Deletions cut 1 base from V and 0 bases from J, with 16 bases between. Per germline, CDR1 LNHDA and CDR2 SQIVND (reference sequence). The CDR3 runs to 18 residues. The CDR3 DNA reads TGTGCCAGTAGTATAGTCTTTATATTTGATAGCTCTGGAAACACCATATATTTT. This gives the protein CASSIVFIFDSSGNTIYF.

The rearrangement uses TRBV14 and TRBJ1-6, with D possibly TRBD1 on 6 matching bases. The CDR3 totals 14 residues. Germline-derived CDR1 and CDR2 are SGHDN and FVKESK. The V and J ends lost 4 bases and 9 bases respectively, with 13 bases between them. CDR3 DNA: TGTGCCAGCAGCCGACAGGTCGGACGTTCACCCCTCCACTTT. Its protein is CASSRQVGRSPLHF.

The chain uses TRBV19 and TRBJ1-4; D gene unclear. From germline, CDR1 is LNHDA and CDR2 SQIVND (reference sequence). The CDR3 runs to 14 residues. Trimming shortened V by 6 bases and J by 0 bases, and 8 bases separated the two germline ends. The CDR3 protein is CASSFGATNEKLFF. Written as DNA, the CDR3 is TGTGCCAGTAGCTTCGGTGCAACTAATGAAAAACTGTTTTTT.

V gene TRBV28 combines with J gene TRBJ2-5; D is uncertain. Germline CDR1 is MDHEN and CDR2 is SYDVKM. This CDR3 has 15 residues. V was pared by 4 bases and J by 1 base, with 13 bases between. The CDR3 DNA reads as TGTGCCAGCAGTTCTCTCTCGGTGAGCCAAGAGACCCAGTACTTC. It encodes CASSSLSVSQETQYF.

The chain joins TRBV20-1 to TRBJ2-7; D remains unclear. The germline V gene encodes CDR1 DFQATT and CDR2 SNEGSKA (reference sequence). V lost 3 bases to trimming and J lost 2 bases, with 5 bases between them. The CDR3 is made up of 11 amino acids. Here the CDR3 DNA reads TGCAGTGCTAGCAGCGCCTACGAGCAGTACTTC. It codes for CSASSAYEQYF.

This clone was counted between two and nine times. The CDR3 loop reads CASSLQGADTQYF. CDR3 bases: TGTGCCAGCAGCCTCCAGGGGGCAGATACGCAGTATTTT. The V and J genes are TRBV5-4 and TRBJ2-3; 7 bases fit TRBD1. Germline lookup yields CDR1 SGHNT and CDR2 YYREEE (reference sequence). There are 13 residues in the CDR3. V was pared by 4 bases and J by 4 bases, with 3 bases of the junction left unmatched.

The chain carries TRBV11-3 and TRBJ2-7; D is ambiguous. The CDR3 covers 14 residues. Germline lookup yields CDR1 SGHNT and CDR2 YENEEA. Trimming pared 5 bases from V and 5 bases from J, leaving 16 bases between. In DNA form, the CDR3 reads TGTGCCAGCAGCGATGGTCTTAGTCCCGACGAGCAGTACTTC. This sequence encodes CASSDGLSPDEQYF.

The gene calls are TRBV19 and TRBJ2-1; perhaps TRBD1 as D (7 bases). V lost 2 bases, J lost 4 bases, and 12 bases lay in between. From germline, CDR1 is LNHDA and CDR2 SQIVND (reference sequence). The CDR3 is made up of 15 amino acids. The CDR3 DNA follows: TGTGCCAGTAGTATATTTTCAGGGGGGTACAATGAGCAGTTCTTC. Translated: CASSIFSGGYNEQFF.

In nucleotides, the CDR3 is TGCGCCAGCAGCCTCAATCCACCGGGACTAGCGTCCTACGAGCAGTACTTC. Its translation: CASSLNPPGLASYEQYF. The chain combines TRBV4-1 with TRBJ2-7, with 10 bases lining up with TRBD2. The V gene end was trimmed by 4 bases and the J gene end by 1 base; junction bases not matched to a gene: 10. The CDR3 is made up of 17 amino acids. Per the germline V gene, CDR1 is MGHRA and CDR2 is YSYEKL.

This sequence joins TRBV28 and TRBJ2-2, with 7 bases that match TRBD1. Germline-derived CDR1 and CDR2 are MDHEN and SYDVKM. The CDR3 has 16 residues. Trimming cost V 5 bases and J 4 bases; bases outside gene matches: 10. DNA for the CDR3: TGTGCCAGCAGTAGCCCAAGACAGGGCGTCACCGGGGAGCTGTTTTTT. This encodes CASSSPRQGVTGELFF.

The CDR3 loop is CAISLKATSGTDEQYF. CDR3 sequence (DNA): TGTGCCATCAGTCTTAAGGCTACTAGCGGGACAGACGAGCAGTACTTC. The chain employs TRBV10-3 and TRBJ2-7, with 10 positions matching TRBD2. Germline V gene sequence: CDR1 ENHRY, CDR2 SYGVKD. V lost 5 bases to trimming and J lost 5 bases; unmatched junction nucleotides: 12. The CDR3 is 16 residues long.

The chain is built from TRBV30 and TRBJ1-2; TRBD1 is a possible D gene (6 bases). CDR3 size: 17 residues. Germline loops: CDR1 GTSNPN, CDR2 SVGIG (reference sequence). Trimming removed 2 bases at V and 0 bases at J, with 19 bases between. The DNA of the CDR3 is TGTGCCTGGAGTCCATTAAAGGCAGGGGAGTCTAACTATGGCTACACCTTC. Translated, it gives CAWSPLKAGESNYGYTF.

In this sample, this clone turned up once. The chain couples TRBV5-1 to TRBJ2-1, with 13 positions matching TRBD2. V lost 1 base, J lost 1 base, and 2 bases stayed unmatched. The CDR3 runs 17 residues. The germline gives CDR1 SGHRS, CDR2 YFSETQ. The CDR3, as DNA: TGCGCCAGCAGCTTGCGGACTAGCGGGGGATCCTACAATGAGCAGTTCTTC. As protein: CASSLRTSGGSYNEQFF. Drawing the rest from reference TRBV5-1 and TRBJ2-1, the complete variable domain is KAGVTQTPRYLIKTRGQQVTLSCSPISGHRSVSWYQQTPGQGLQFLFEYFSETQRNKGNFPGRFSGRQFSNSRSEMNVSTLELGDSALYLCASSLRTSGGSYNEQFFGPGTRLTVL.

This CDR3 is CASSSGLAGAVGQETQYF. CDR3 bases: TGTGCCAGCAGTTCGGGACTAGCGGGTGCAGTGGGACAAGAGACCCAGTACTTC. The chain recombines TRBV28 with TRBJ2-5, with TRBD2 identical over 12 bases. Looked up from germline, CDR1 is MDHEN and CDR2 is SYDVKM. There are 18 residues in the CDR3. After removal of 4 bases from V and 2 bases from J, the junction contained 11 bases not matched to a gene.

This chain links TRBV11-2 with TRBJ2-1; TRBD1 agrees at 8 bases. The CDR3 runs to 14 residues. Per the germline V gene, CDR1 is SGHAT and CDR2 is FQNNGV. Trimming cost V 5 bases and J 3 bases; bases outside gene matches: 3. The CDR3 region has the DNA TGTGCCAGCAGCGCAGGGGGCGGCTACAATGAGCAGTTCTTC. This gives the protein CASSAGGGYNEQFF.

The gene calls are TRBV11-2 and TRBJ2-7; possible D gene TRBD2, 6 bases. The germline V and J ends were trimmed by 0 bases and 6 bases, with 21 bases remaining between them. The CDR3 contains 17 residues. Germline V gene data show CDR1 as SGHAT and CDR2 as FQNNGV. The CDR3 DNA reads TGTGCCAGCAGCTTAGAGTTTAGTTTGGGAGTGGAGGGCGAGCAGTACTTC. Translated: CASSLEFSLGVEGEQYF.

The chain combines TRBV6-5 with TRBJ2-3; D is perhaps TRBD1 (6 bases). Germline assignment: CDR1 MNHEY and CDR2 SVGAGI. Trimming left V 2 bases short and J 1 base short, with 13 bases between. This CDR3 comprises 16 residues. CDR3 nucleotides: TGTGCCAGCAGTTACAGCGGACAGCTCCGCACAGATACGCAGTATTTT. It codes for CASSYSGQLRTDTQYF.

This chain connects TRBV7-8 to TRBJ2-1; TRBD2 matches 11 bases. This CDR3 has 15 residues. V trimming: 3 bases; J trimming: 5 bases; junction bases outside the gene matches: 3. The V gene's germline CDR1 is SGHVS and CDR2 FQNEAQ. The CDR3 nucleotides read TGTGCCAGCAGCTTCCCGGGACTAGCGGACAATGAGCAGTTCTTC. This encodes CASSFPGLADNEQFF.

This chain joins TRBV5-1 and TRBJ1-5, with TRBD1 as a possible D gene (5 bases). Germline CDR1 and CDR2: SGHRS and YFSETQ. The CDR3 has 16 amino acids. V shed 2 bases and J shed 2 bases, with 14 bases lying between them. In nucleotides, the CDR3 is TGCGCCAGCAGCTTCCCCCGCCCGGGGGGCAATCAGCCCCAGCATTTT. This sequence encodes CASSFPRPGGNQPQHF.

The chain links TRBV30 to TRBJ1-3; possible D gene TRBD1, 5 bases. This CDR3 region has 15 residues. Germline V gene lookup returns CDR1 GTSNPN and CDR2 SVGIG (reference sequence). The V end lost 2 bases, the J end lost 4 bases, and 15 bases lay between the germline ends. For the CDR3, the DNA is TGTGCCTGGAGTCGGGGTCTGGGGGGAGGAAACACCATATATTTT. It translates to CAWSRGLGGGNTIYF.